A selection of T cell receptor beta chains follows, all from one sample in a study of control samples from healthy donors and cancer patients. Data came from immunoSEQ multiplex PCR; TCRdb stores just in-frame clones and leaves some out. The sample includes about 40,000 clones, more than 75% of them seen just once. The sample consisted of PBMCs. The receptors here all came from a woman aged 60-75 years with lung cancer. The conserved cysteine and the conserved F or W are not part of the CDR3 here. Fields, in order: J gene, V gene, CDR3 protein.

J: TRBJ1-2
V: TRBV7-9
CDR3: ASSLGGNYGYT

J: TRBJ1-6
V: TRBV3-1/TRBV3-2
CDR3: ASSPEQGANSPLH

J: TRBJ2-1
V: TRBV7-2
CDR3: ASMVQIGSMDEQF

J: TRBJ2-1
V: TRBV3-1/TRBV3-2
CDR3: ASSYSLTSGRVDEQF

J: TRBJ2-3
V: TRBV7-3
CDR3: ASSQADTQY

J: TRBJ2-5
V: TRBV7-3
CDR3: ASSSGGGGRIGETQY

J: TRBJ1-4
V: TRBV6-5
CDR3: ASNRGPNEKLF

J: TRBJ2-5
V: TRBV19
CDR3: ASSIRLAGGGETQY

J: TRBJ2-3
V: TRBV6-1
CDR3: ASSERGATTDTQY

J: TRBJ1-4
V: TRBV19
CDR3: ASSRSAGEGEKLF

J: TRBJ2-1
V: TRBV2
CDR3: ASSLLGNEQF

J: TRBJ1-5
V: TRBV7-3
CDR3: ASSGETGWDQPQH

J: TRBJ1-4
V: TRBV2
CDR3: ASGGPPDTQWGEKLF

J: TRBJ2-3
V: TRBV7-3
CDR3: ASSLDASGDTQY

J: TRBJ2-5
V: TRBV5-1
CDR3: ASSQGLAGGFETQY

J: TRBJ1-5
V: TRBV7-9
CDR3: ASSLVSWRGEEYQPQH

J: TRBJ1-4
V: TRBV3-1/TRBV3-2
CDR3: ASSQGHGREREKLF

J: TRBJ2-7
V: TRBV14
CDR3: ASSQWPLTYEQY

J: TRBJ1-1
V: TRBV11-2
CDR3: ASSSRTGPGRAF

J: TRBJ2-1
V: TRBV6-5
CDR3: ASSRSGTGSGEQF

J: TRBJ1-1
V: TRBV24-1
CDR3: ATSDSGTEAF

J: TRBJ1-2
V: TRBV6-1
CDR3: ASSEINSGGYT

J: TRBJ1-5
V: TRBV28
CDR3: ASRIGTDENQPQH

J: TRBJ2-2
V: TRBV30
CDR3: AWSQRGVDTGELF

J: TRBJ1-2
V: TRBV9
CDR3: ASSVSSGGGHYGYT

J: TRBJ2-2
V: TRBV10-1
CDR3: ASRGGTGGANTGELF

J: TRBJ2-5
V: TRBV5-1
CDR3: ASSYTTVGETQY

J: TRBJ2-7
V: TRBV24-1
CDR3: ATSDPFRDGETYEQY

J: TRBJ1-1
V: TRBV5-6
CDR3: ASSLAGKPNTEAF

J: TRBJ2-1
V: TRBV18
CDR3: ASSPSRTVMNEQF

J: TRBJ2-3
V: TRBV28
CDR3: ASSFLSGTDTQY

J: TRBJ1-3
V: TRBV11-2
CDR3: ASSLGQNSGNTIY

J: TRBJ1-1
V: TRBV7-2
CDR3: ASSLRASLNTEAF

J: TRBJ1-2
V: TRBV7-2
CDR3: ASSLEIGINYGYT

J: TRBJ2-1
V: TRBV2
CDR3: ASITSGVNEQF

J: TRBJ1-2
V: TRBV30
CDR3: AWSTPGAFWGYT

J: TRBJ1-2
V: TRBV6-5
CDR3: ASKMTGHNYGYT

J: TRBJ1-4
V: TRBV5-1
CDR3: ASGTGHLRTNEKLF

J: TRBJ1-4
V: TRBV30
CDR3: AWRGDKGKLF

J: TRBJ2-7
V: TRBV5-1
CDR3: ASSNLEGGEQY

J: TRBJ2-1
V: TRBV6-2/TRBV6-3
CDR3: ASSYSGTSGTDEQF

J: TRBJ2-1
V: TRBV6-5
CDR3: ASRYRGSSYNEQF

J: TRBJ2-7
V: TRBV9
CDR3: ASSVDPVGSYEQY